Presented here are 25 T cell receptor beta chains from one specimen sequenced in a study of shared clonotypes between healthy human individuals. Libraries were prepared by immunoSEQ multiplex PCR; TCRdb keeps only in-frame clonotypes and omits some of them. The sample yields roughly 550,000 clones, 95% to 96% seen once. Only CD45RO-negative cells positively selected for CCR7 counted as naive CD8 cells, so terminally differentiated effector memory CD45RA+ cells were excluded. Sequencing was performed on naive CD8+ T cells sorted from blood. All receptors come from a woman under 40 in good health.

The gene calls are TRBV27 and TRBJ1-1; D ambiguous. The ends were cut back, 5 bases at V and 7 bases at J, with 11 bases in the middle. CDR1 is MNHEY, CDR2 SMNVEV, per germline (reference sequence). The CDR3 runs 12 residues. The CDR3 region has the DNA TGTGCCAGCAGTCCTGGGCCGGGTGAAGCTTTCTTT. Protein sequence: CASSPGPGEAFF.

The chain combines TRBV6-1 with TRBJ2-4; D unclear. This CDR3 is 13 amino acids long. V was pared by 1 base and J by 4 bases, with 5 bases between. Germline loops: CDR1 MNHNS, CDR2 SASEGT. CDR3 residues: CASSEGGKNIQYF. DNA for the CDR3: TGTGCCAGCAGTGAAGGGGGAAAAAACATTCAGTACTTC.

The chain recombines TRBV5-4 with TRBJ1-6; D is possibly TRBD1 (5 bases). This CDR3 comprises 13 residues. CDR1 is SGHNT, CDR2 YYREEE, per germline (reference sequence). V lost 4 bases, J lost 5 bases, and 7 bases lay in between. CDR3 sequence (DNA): TGTGCCAGCAGCCAGGGTAATAATTCACCCCTCCACTTT. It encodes CASSQGNNSPLHF.

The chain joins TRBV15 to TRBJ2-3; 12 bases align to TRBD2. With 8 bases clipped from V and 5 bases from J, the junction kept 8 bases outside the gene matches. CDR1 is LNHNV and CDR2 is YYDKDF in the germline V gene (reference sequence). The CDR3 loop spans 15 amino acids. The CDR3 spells CATGRLAGDGDTQYF. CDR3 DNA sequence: TGTGCCACCGGAAGACTAGCGGGAGATGGAGATACGCAGTATTTT. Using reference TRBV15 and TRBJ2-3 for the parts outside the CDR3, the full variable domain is DAMVIQNPRYQVTQFGKPVTLSCSQTLNHNVMYWYQQKSSQAPKLLFHYYDKDFNNEADTPDNFQSRRPNTSFCFLDIRSPGLGDTAMYLCATGRLAGDGDTQYFGPGTRLTVL.

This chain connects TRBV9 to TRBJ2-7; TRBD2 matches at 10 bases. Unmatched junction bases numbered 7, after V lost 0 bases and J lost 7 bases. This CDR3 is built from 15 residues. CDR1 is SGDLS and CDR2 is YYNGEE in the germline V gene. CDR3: CASSVEAGGPGEQYF. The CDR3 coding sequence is TGTGCCAGCAGCGTAGAAGCGGGAGGGCCGGGAGAGCAGTACTTC. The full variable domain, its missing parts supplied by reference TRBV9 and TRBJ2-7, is DSGVTQTPKHLITATGQRVTLRCSPRSGDLSVYWYQQSLDQGLQFLIQYYNGEERAKGNILERFSAQQFPDLHSELNLSSLELGDSALYFCASSVEAGGPGEQYFGPGTRLTVT.

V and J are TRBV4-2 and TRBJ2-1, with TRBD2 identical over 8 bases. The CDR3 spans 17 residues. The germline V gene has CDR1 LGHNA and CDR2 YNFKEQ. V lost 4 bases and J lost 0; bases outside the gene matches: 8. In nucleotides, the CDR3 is TGTGCCAGCAGCCCTTATTTAGCGGGGAACTCCTACAATGAGCAGTTCTTC. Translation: CASSPYLAGNSYNEQFF.

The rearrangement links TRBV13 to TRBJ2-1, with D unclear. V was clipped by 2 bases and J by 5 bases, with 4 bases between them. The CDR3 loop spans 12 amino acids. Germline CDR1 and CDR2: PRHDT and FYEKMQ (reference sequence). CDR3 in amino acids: CASSLINNEQFF. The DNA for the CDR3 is TGTGCCAGCAGCTTAATAAACAATGAGCAGTTCTTC. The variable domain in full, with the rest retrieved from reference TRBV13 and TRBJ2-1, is AAGVIQSPRHLIKEKRETATLKCYPIPRHDTVYWYQQGPGQDPQFLISFYEKMQSDKGSIPDRFSAQQFSDYHSELNMSSLELGDSALYFCASSLINNEQFFGPGTRLTVL.

The CDR3 region is CASSGTGEGANYGYTF. The DNA of the CDR3 is TGTGCCAGCAGTGGTACAGGGGAGGGAGCTAACTATGGCTACACCTTC. The J gene is TRBJ1-2, the V gene TRBV6-1; 7 bases align to TRBD1. CDR1 MNHNS and CDR2 SASEGT come from the germline V gene. CDR3 length: 16 amino acids. Trimming took 4 bases from V and 0 from J; bases not matched to a gene: 8.

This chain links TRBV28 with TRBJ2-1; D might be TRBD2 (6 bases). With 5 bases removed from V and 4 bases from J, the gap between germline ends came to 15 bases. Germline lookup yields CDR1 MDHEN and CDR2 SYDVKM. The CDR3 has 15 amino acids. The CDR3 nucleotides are TGTGCCAGCAGTCTCGCGCCGGGGAGGTACAATGAGCAGTTCTTC. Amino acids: CASSLAPGRYNEQFF.

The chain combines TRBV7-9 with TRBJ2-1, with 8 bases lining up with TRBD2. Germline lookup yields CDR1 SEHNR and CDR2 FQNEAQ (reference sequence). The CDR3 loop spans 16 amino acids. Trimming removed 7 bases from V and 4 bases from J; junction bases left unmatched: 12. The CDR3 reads CASMLSGTRTYNEQFF. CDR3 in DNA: TGTGCCAGCATGCTTTCCGGGACTAGAACTTACAATGAGCAGTTCTTC.

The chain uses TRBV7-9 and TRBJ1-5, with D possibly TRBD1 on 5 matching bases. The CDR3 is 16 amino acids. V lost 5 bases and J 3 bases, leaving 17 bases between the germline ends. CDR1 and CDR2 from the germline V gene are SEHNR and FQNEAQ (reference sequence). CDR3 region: CASSTSLGRNNQPQHF. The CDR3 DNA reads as TGTGCCAGCAGCACCTCCCTGGGACGGAACAATCAGCCCCAGCATTTT.

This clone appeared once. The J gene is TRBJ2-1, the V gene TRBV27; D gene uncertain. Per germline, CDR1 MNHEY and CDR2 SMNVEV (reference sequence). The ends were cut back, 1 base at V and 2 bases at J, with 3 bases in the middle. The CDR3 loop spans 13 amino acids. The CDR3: CASSLFTYNEQFF. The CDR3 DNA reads TGTGCCAGCAGTTTATTTACCTACAATGAGCAGTTCTTC.

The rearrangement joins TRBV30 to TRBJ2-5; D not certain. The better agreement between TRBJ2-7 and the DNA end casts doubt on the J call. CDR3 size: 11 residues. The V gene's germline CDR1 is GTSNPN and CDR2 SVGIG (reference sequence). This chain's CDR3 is CAWSEIFEQYF. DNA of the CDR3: TGTGCCTGGAGTGAGATCTTCGAGCAGTACTTC.

CDR3 nucleotide sequence: TGTGCCAGCTCCCCGGGGACAGGGTATCGCTACGAGCAGTACTTC. It specifies CASSPGTGYRYEQYF. The chain carries TRBV27 and TRBJ2-7; the match to TRBD1 covers 9 bases. CDR1 MNHEY and CDR2 SMNVEV come from the germline V gene (reference sequence). CDR3 length: 15 residues. The V and J ends lost 8 bases and 3 bases, in that order; junction bases with no gene match: 11.

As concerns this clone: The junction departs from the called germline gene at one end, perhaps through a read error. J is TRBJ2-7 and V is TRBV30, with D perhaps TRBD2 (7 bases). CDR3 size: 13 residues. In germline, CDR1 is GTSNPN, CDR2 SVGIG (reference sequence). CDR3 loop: CAWNGGLSYEQYF. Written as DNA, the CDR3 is TGTGCCTGGAACGGGGGGCTTTCCTATGAGCAGTACTTC.

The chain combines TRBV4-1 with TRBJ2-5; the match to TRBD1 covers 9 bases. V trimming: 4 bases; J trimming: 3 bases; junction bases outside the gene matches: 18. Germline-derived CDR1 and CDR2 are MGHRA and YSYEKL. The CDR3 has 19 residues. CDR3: CASSPRDRDLINSEETQYF. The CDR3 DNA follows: TGCGCCAGCAGCCCGCGGGACAGGGACCTAATAAACTCTGAAGAGACCCAGTACTTC.

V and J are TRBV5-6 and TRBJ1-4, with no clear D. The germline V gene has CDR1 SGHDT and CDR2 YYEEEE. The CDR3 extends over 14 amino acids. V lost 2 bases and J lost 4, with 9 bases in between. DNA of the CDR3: TGTGCCAGCAGCTTACAGCTCTTTAATGAAAAACTGTTTTTT. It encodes CASSLQLFNEKLFF.

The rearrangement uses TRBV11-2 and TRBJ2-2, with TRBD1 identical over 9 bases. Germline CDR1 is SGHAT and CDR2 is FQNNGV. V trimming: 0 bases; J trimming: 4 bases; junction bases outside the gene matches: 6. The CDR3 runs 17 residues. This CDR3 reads CASSLERDRVVTGELFF. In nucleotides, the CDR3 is TGTGCCAGCAGCTTAGAACGGGACAGGGTCGTCACCGGGGAGCTGTTTTTT.

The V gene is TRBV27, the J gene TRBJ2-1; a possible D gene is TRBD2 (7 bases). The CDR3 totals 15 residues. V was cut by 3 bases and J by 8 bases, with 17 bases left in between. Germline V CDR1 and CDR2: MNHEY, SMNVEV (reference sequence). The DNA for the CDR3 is TGTGCCAGCAGTTTTTTCGGGGAGGGGGTCTATGAGCAGTTCTTC. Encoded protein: CASSFFGEGVYEQFF.

DNA of the CDR3: TGTGCCAGCAGCCGGACAGGGGGCTGGTACGAGCAGTACTTC. Translation: CASSRTGGWYEQYF. J is TRBJ2-7 and V is TRBV28; 11 nucleotides align to TRBD1. V lost 6 bases to trimming and J lost 4 bases; unmatched junction nucleotides: 5. Germline CDR1 is MDHEN and CDR2 is SYDVKM. The length of the CDR3 is 14 residues.

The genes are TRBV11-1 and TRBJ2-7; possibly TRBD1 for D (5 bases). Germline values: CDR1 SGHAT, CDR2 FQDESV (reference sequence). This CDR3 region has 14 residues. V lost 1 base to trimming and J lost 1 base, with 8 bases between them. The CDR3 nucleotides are TGTGCCAGCAGCTTAGTGGCAGGGTCCTACGAGCAGTACTTC. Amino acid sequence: CASSLVAGSYEQYF.

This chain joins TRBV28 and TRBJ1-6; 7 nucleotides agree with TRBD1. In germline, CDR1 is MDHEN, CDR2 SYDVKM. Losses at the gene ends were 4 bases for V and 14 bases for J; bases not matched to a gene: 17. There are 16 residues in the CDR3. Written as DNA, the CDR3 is TGTGCCAGCAGTTCCACTCGACAGGGCCCACGTATGGCCCTCCACTTT. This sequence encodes CASSSTRQGPRMALHF.

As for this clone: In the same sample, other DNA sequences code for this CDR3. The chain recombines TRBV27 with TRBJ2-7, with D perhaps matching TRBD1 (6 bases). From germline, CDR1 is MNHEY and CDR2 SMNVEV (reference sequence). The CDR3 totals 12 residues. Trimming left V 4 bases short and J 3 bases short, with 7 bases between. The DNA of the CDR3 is TGTGCCAGCAGTTCGGACAGCTACGAGCAGTACTTC. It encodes CASSSDSYEQYF.

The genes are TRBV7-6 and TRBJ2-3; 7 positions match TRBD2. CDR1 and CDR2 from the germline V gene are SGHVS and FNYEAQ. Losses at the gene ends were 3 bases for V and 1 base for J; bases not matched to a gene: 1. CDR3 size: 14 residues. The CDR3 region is CASSFGGGTDTQYF. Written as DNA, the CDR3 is TGTGCCAGCAGCTTTGGGGGGGGCACAGATACGCAGTATTTT. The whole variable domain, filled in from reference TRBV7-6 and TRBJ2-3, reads GAGVSQSPRYKVTKRGQDVALRCDPISGHVSLYWYRQALGQGPEFLTYFNYEAQQDKSGLPNDRFSAERPEGSISTLTIQRTEQRDSAMYRCASSFGGGTDTQYFGPGTRLTVL.

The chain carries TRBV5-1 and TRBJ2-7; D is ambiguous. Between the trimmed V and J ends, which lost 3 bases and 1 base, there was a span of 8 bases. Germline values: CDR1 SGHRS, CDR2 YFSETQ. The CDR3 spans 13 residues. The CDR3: CASSSSRSYEQYF. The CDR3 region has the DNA TGCGCCAGCAGCTCCTCCCGTTCCTACGAGCAGTACTTC.